The 7 T cell receptor beta chains listed next were all sequenced from one sample in a study of vaccination and CD4 T cells after COVID-19. An Oncomine TCR Beta short-read assay was used to sequence the DNA from cultured CD4+ T cells. TCRdb re-called the PCR reads with MiXCR, one entry per CDR3 protein. Found here are 20,000 or so distinct CDR3 sequences, around 50% of them singletons; the top ten hold 10%. Treatment indicated: approximately 9-day PBMC culture with coronavirus spike peptide pools or control peptides (ViraFEST assay). For these receptors, no antigen is known. The sequences come from CD4+ T cells from blood, cultured in vitro, collected before SARS-CoV-2 vaccination. All receptors derive from a human donor who had recovered from COVID-19.

Here the CDR3 DNA reads TGTGCCAGTAGTAACGACAGGGGACCTAGCAATCAGCCCCAGCATTTT. Its protein is CASSNDRGPSNQPQHF. The chain employs TRBV19 and TRBJ1-5, with 8 bases aligning to TRBD1. J gave up 0 bases and V 4 bases, and 5 bases lay outside the gene matches. Germline-derived CDR1 and CDR2 are LNHDA and SQIVND (reference sequence). This CDR3 region has 16 residues.

V gene TRBV7-2 combines with J gene TRBJ2-3; D might be TRBD1 or TRBD2, each matching 6 bases. Trimming stripped 5 bases from V and 6 bases from J, with 18 bases between. The CDR3 consists of 15 residues. Per the germline V gene, CDR1 is SGHTA and CDR2 is FQGNSA. Written as DNA, the CDR3 is TGTGCCAGCAGCCCCGGGGGCCGGGAGACGGATACGCAGTATTTT. Its translation: CASSPGGRETDTQYF.

V gene TRBV12-3 or TRBV12-4 combines with J gene TRBJ2-1, with 7 bases that match TRBD2. Unmatched junction bases numbered 4, after V lost 2 bases and J lost 3 bases. The CDR3 length is 15 residues. CDR3: CASSLLAALYNEQFF. CDR3 in DNA: TGTGCCAGCAGTTTACTAGCGGCGCTCTACAATGAGCAGTTCTTC.

The rearrangement uses TRBV29-1 and TRBJ1-2; D may be TRBD1 (6 bases). The V end was cut by 4 bases, the J end by 6 bases, with 9 bases between. The CDR3 has 11 residues. Germline V gene lookup returns CDR1 SQVTM and CDR2 ANQGSEA. The CDR3 protein is CSVGGGHGYTF. In DNA form, the CDR3 reads TGCAGCGTTGGTGGGGGCCATGGCTACACCTTC. The full variable domain, rest sourced from reference TRBV29-1 and TRBJ1-2, is SAVISQKPSRDICQRGTSLTIQCQVDSQVTMMFWYRQQPGQSLTLIATANQGSEATYESGFVIDKFPISRPNLTFSTLTVSNMSPEDSSIYLCSVGGGHGYTFGSGTRLTVV.

To note about this clonotype: Since no conserved phenylalanine or tryptophan closes the CDR3, a read error is the likely cause. The DNA is omitted, as the CDR3 cannot be located on it reliably, and the CDR3 follows TCRdb's listing. The gene calls are TRBV10-3 and TRBJ2-1; the D segment call TRBD2 is taken from the table without a DNA check. A total of 14 residues make up the CDR3, ends included. CDR1 is ENHRY and CDR2 is SYGVKD in the germline V gene. This CDR3 is CAISANREATGGWI.

This chain connects TRBV10-3 to TRBJ1-1, with 7 bases aligning to TRBD1. The CDR3 runs 13 residues. The V gene end was trimmed by 2 bases and the J gene end by 3 bases; junction bases not matched to a gene: 0. Looked up from germline, CDR1 is ENHRY and CDR2 is SYGVKD. In nucleotides, the CDR3 is TGTGCCATCAGTGAGCAGGGGGACACTGAAGCTTTCTTT. It yields the protein CAISEQGDTEAFF.

The chain employs TRBV20-1 and TRBJ1-5; D remains ambiguous. The CDR3 runs to 17 residues. Germline-derived CDR1 and CDR2 are DFQATT and SNEGSKA (reference sequence). V was shortened by 3 bases and J by 0 bases, with 18 bases between the two germline ends. Here the CDR3 reads CSASGDRIRNSNQPQHF. The CDR3 DNA follows: TGCAGTGCTAGTGGCGATCGAATCCGGAATAGCAATCAGCCCCAGCATTTT.